This entry lists 25 T cell receptor beta chains sequenced from one sample in a study of blood T cell repertoires in COVID-19. Method: immunoSEQ multiplex PCR; TCRdb's copy keeps in-frame clones and lacks some. The sample has about 280,000 clones, 70% to 90% seen once. The specimen sequenced was peripheral blood. Source of these receptors: a man aged 50 or older with active or convalescent COVID-19.

The chain employs TRBV11-3 and TRBJ2-7; possibly TRBD1 for D (6 bases). The germline V gene encodes CDR1 SGHNT and CDR2 YENEEA. V lost 5 bases and J 1 base, leaving 15 bases between the germline ends. The CDR3 is made up of 15 amino acids. As DNA, the CDR3 is TGTGCCAGCAGCCCTCACCCAGGGACATCCTACGAGCAGTACTTC. Amino acids: CASSPHPGTSYEQYF.

A single count supports this clone. The V and J genes are TRBV9 and TRBJ2-3; 9 bases agree with TRBD2. The CDR3 totals 18 residues. Germline assignment: CDR1 SGDLS and CDR2 YYNGEE. Germline trimming cut 0 bases from V and 7 bases from J; bases unmatched to any gene: 15. CDR3 in amino acids: CASSVVSGSSWGGNTQYF. CDR3 sequence (DNA): TGTGCCAGCAGCGTAGTTAGCGGGAGTTCGTGGGGCGGGAATACGCAGTATTTT.

The chain uses TRBV14 and TRBJ1-2; TRBD1 is a possible D gene (5 bases). The CDR3 totals 15 residues. Germline V gene lookup returns CDR1 SGHDN and CDR2 FVKESK. Between the trimmed V and J ends, which lost 0 bases and 3 bases, there was a span of 11 bases. The CDR3 DNA reads TGTGCCAGCAGCCAAGACGCAGGGTTCTACTATGGCTACACCTTC. It codes for CASSQDAGFYYGYTF.

This clone was found once. The rearrangement uses TRBV5-5 and TRBJ2-6; D is possibly TRBD1 (5 bases). The CDR3 has 18 amino acids. Looked up from germline, CDR1 is SGHKS and CDR2 is YYEKEE (reference sequence). V was cut by 0 bases and J by 0 bases, with 13 bases left in between. CDR3 sequence: CASSLVGDRRSGANVLTF. The DNA of the CDR3 is TGTGCCAGCAGCTTGGTGGGCGACAGACGCTCTGGGGCCAACGTCCTGACTTTC.

The V call is TRBV7-9, the J call TRBJ1-2; tentative D call: TRBD1 (6 bases). Germline V gene sequence: CDR1 SEHNR, CDR2 FQNEAQ (reference sequence). Trimming shortened V by 1 base and J by 6 bases, and 15 bases separated the two germline ends. This CDR3 contains 15 residues. CDR3 nucleotide sequence: TGTGCCAGCAGCTTAGAGGGGGTGGGCCCAAATGGCTACACCTTC. As protein: CASSLEGVGPNGYTF. Together with reference TRBV7-9 and TRBJ1-2, the CDR3 gives the full variable domain: DTGVSQNPRHKITKRGQNVTFRCDPISEHNRLYWYRQTLGQGPEFLTYFQNEAQLEKSRLLSDRFSAERPKGSFSTLEIQRTEQGDSAMYLCASSLEGVGPNGYTFGSGTRLTVV.

This chain uses TRBV7-9 with TRBJ2-3, with TRBD2 matching over 7 bases. The CDR3 is made up of 14 amino acids. The V gene end was trimmed by 2 bases and the J gene end by 1 base; junction bases not matched to a gene: 0. Per the germline V gene, CDR1 is SEHNR and CDR2 is FQNEAQ (reference sequence). The CDR3 loop reads CASSLTSGTDTQYF. The CDR3 DNA reads as TGTGCCAGCAGCTTAACTAGCGGCACAGATACGCAGTATTTT.

This clone has only one observation. This chain joins TRBV2 and TRBJ2-2, with 11 bases aligning to TRBD2. J gave up 4 bases and V 5 bases, and 3 bases lay outside the gene matches. Germline loops: CDR1 SNHLY, CDR2 FYNNEI. CDR3 size: 15 residues. The CDR3: CASSISGRVTGELFF. The CDR3, as DNA: TGTGCCAGCAGTATTAGCGGGAGGGTCACCGGGGAGCTGTTTTTT.

V is TRBV24-1 and J is TRBJ2-5; perhaps TRBD1 as D (6 bases). Trimming removed 1 base at V and 5 bases at J, with 7 bases between. Germline V gene sequence: CDR1 KGHDR, CDR2 SFDVKD. The CDR3 has 13 residues. The CDR3 region is CATSDFQGETQYF. The CDR3 nucleotides read TGTGCCACCAGTGATTTTCAGGGGGAGACCCAGTACTTC.

This clone has just one count. DNA for the CDR3: TGTGCCAGCAGTCCCCGGCTTACAGGGGTTCAAGAGACCCAGTACTTC. It yields the protein CASSPRLTGVQETQYF. The chain uses TRBV2 and TRBJ2-5, with TRBD1 identical over 7 bases. This CDR3 spans 16 amino acids. V was clipped by 5 bases and J by 2 bases; unmatched bases: 11. From germline, CDR1 is SNHLY and CDR2 FYNNEI.

The V and J genes are TRBV15 and TRBJ2-5, with TRBD2 matching 12 bases. Germline-derived CDR1 and CDR2 are LNHNV and YYDKDF (reference sequence). The CDR3 runs to 14 residues. The trim removed 3 bases at V and 4 bases at J, leaving 0 bases unmatched. The CDR3 DNA reads as TGTGCCACCAGCAGGGGACTAGCGGGAGAGACCCAGTACTTC. Protein sequence: CATSRGLAGETQYF.

The gene calls are TRBV7-9 and TRBJ2-3; 8 bases fit TRBD2. With 5 bases clipped from V and 3 bases from J, the junction kept 10 bases outside the gene matches. Looked up from germline, CDR1 is SEHNR and CDR2 is FQNEAQ (reference sequence). The CDR3 runs 16 residues. The CDR3 protein is CASSAAAGAWTDTQYF. The CDR3 nucleotides are TGTGCCAGCAGCGCCGCAGCGGGGGCTTGGACAGATACGCAGTATTTT.

The chain uses TRBV25-1 and TRBJ2-7; D call uncertain. CDR3 length: 12 residues. CDR1 MGHDK and CDR2 SYGVNS come from the germline V gene. Between the trimmed V and J ends, which lost 4 bases and 4 bases, there was a span of 8 bases. The CDR3 spells CASSGLAYEQYF. The CDR3 nucleotides read TGTGCCAGCAGTGGACTGGCGTACGAGCAGTACTTC.

V is TRBV19 and J is TRBJ1-6; TRBD1 agrees at 10 bases. Germline assignment: CDR1 LNHDA and CDR2 SQIVND (reference sequence). Germline trimming cut 8 bases from V and 8 bases from J; bases unmatched to any gene: 15. This CDR3 region has 17 residues. The CDR3 DNA sequence: TGTGCCAGTCGCCCCCTGGCGGGACAGGGGTTACATTCACCCCTCCACTTT. It yields the protein CASRPLAGQGLHSPLHF.

The CDR3 region has the DNA TGTGCCAGCAGCCTGGGACTAGCGGGAGGCAATGAGCAGTTCTTC. Translating it yields CASSLGLAGGNEQFF. The rearrangement uses TRBV7-9 and TRBJ2-1; 15 bases match TRBD2. This CDR3 has 15 residues. Germline V gene data show CDR1 as SEHNR and CDR2 as FQNEAQ (reference sequence). V lost 5 bases and J lost 6; bases outside the gene matches: 2.

The chain uses TRBV29-1 and TRBJ2-1; 7 bases match TRBD1. Germline V gene lookup returns CDR1 SQVTM and CDR2 ANQGSEA. This CDR3 contains 15 residues. V shed 3 bases, J shed 0 bases, and the junction held 5 bases outside the gene matches. The CDR3 spells CSVEGQPSSYNEQFF. DNA for the CDR3: TGCAGCGTTGAGGGACAGCCAAGCTCCTACAATGAGCAGTTCTTC.

Only one count was recorded for this clone. The rearrangement links TRBV18 to TRBJ1-1; 7 bases line up with TRBD1. The CDR3 is 12 residues long. Per germline, CDR1 KGHSH and CDR2 LQKENI. With V trimmed by 4 bases and J by 8 bases, 4 bases remained unmatched. In DNA form, the CDR3 reads TGTGCCAGCTCACAAGGGGGCGGGGAAGCTTTCTTT. Translating gives CASSQGGGEAFF. The full variable domain, with the rest looked up from reference TRBV18 and TRBJ1-1, is NAGVMQNPRHLVRRRGQEARLRCSPMKGHSHVYWYRQLPEEGLKFMVYLQKENIIDESGMPKERFSAEFPKEGPSILRIQQVVRGDSAAYFCASSQGGGEAFFGQGTRLTVV.

CDR3 bases: TGCGCCAGCAGCTCCGGGACTAGCGGGAGGAGCGATGAGCAGTTCTTC. Its protein product is CASSSGTSGRSDEQFF. The chain links TRBV5-1 to TRBJ2-1; 15 bases are a match to TRBD2. Germline CDR1 is SGHRS and CDR2 is YFSETQ. The CDR3 has 16 residues. The V gene end was trimmed by 3 bases and the J gene end by 8 bases; junction bases not matched to a gene: 6. The full variable domain, with the rest looked up from reference TRBV5-1 and TRBJ2-1, is KAGVTQTPRYLIKTRGQQVTLSCSPISGHRSVSWYQQTPGQGLQFLFEYFSETQRNKGNFPGRFSGRQFSNSRSEMNVSTLELGDSALYLCASSSGTSGRSDEQFFGPGTRLTVL.

This chain links TRBV7-3 with TRBJ2-7, with a possible D match to TRBD1 (7 bases). The CDR3 totals 15 residues. Per the germline V gene, CDR1 is SGHTA and CDR2 is FQGTGA. Trimming took off 5 bases at V and 5 bases at J, with 19 bases between the two ends. The CDR3 nucleotides read TGTGCCAGCAGCCGGACAGGCGCGTGGGGGGACGAGCAGTACTTC. Translation gives CASSRTGAWGDEQYF.

The rearrangement uses TRBV2 and TRBJ1-1; D is possibly TRBD1 (5 bases). The germline gives CDR1 SNHLY, CDR2 FYNNEI. CDR3 length: 15 amino acids. Trimming took off 2 bases at V and 1 base at J, with 11 bases between the two ends. The CDR3 region has the DNA TGTGCCAGCAGTGAATCAGGGTTGGGGAACACTGAAGCTTTCTTT. This gives the protein CASSESGLGNTEAFF. The variable domain in full, completed from reference TRBV2 and TRBJ1-1, reads EPEVTQTPSHQVTQMGQEVILRCVPISNHLYFYWYRQILGQKVEFLVSFYNNEISEKSEIFDDQFSVERPDGSNFTLKIRSTKLEDSAMYFCASSESGLGNTEAFFGQGTRLTVV.

V gene TRBV7-3 combines with J gene TRBJ1-1, with TRBD1 identical over 7 bases. Germline lookup yields CDR1 SGHTA and CDR2 FQGTGA. There are 13 residues in the CDR3. Trimming cost V 5 bases and J 3 bases; bases outside gene matches: 3. The CDR3 sequence: CASSRDSHTEAFF. Here the CDR3 DNA reads TGTGCCAGCAGCCGGGACAGTCACACTGAAGCTTTCTTT.

V usage is TRBV18 and J usage is TRBJ1-1; TRBD1 aligns across 9 bases. Germline assignment: CDR1 KGHSH and CDR2 LQKENI. Germline trimming cut 3 bases from V and 7 bases from J; bases unmatched to any gene: 6. The CDR3 contains 14 residues. The CDR3 loop reads CASSPDRGLGEAFF. Here the CDR3 DNA reads TGTGCCAGCTCACCGGACAGGGGTTTGGGTGAAGCTTTCTTT.

The V gene is TRBV6-6, the J gene TRBJ1-1; D might be TRBD1 (5 bases). Trimming stripped 6 bases from V and 6 bases from J, with 11 bases between. The CDR3 length is 12 residues. CDR1 MNHNY and CDR2 SVGAGI come from the germline V gene (reference sequence). The CDR3 sequence: CASSLRQSEAFF. CDR3 DNA sequence: TGTGCCAGCAGCCTTCGACAGTCTGAAGCTTTCTTT.

The chain employs TRBV11-1 and TRBJ2-1; maybe TRBD2 (6 bases). The CDR3 spans 14 residues. Looked up from germline, CDR1 is SGHAT and CDR2 is FQDESV (reference sequence). Trimming stripped 1 base from V and 6 bases from J, with 10 bases between. The CDR3 DNA reads TGTGCCAGCAGCTTAGTTCGGGAGCTCAATGAGCAGTTCTTC. Its protein is CASSLVRELNEQFF.

The chain joins TRBV15 to TRBJ1-5; 8 bases map to TRBD1. This CDR3 is built from 15 residues. CDR1 and CDR2 from the germline V gene are LNHNV and YYDKDF (reference sequence). With 3 bases clipped from V and 7 bases from J, the junction kept 8 bases outside the gene matches. The CDR3 loop reads CATSRDRAIVQPQHF. In DNA, the CDR3 is TGTGCCACCAGCAGGGACAGGGCGATCGTGCAGCCCCAGCATTTT.

This rearrangement joins TRBV2 to TRBJ2-4; a possible D gene is TRBD1 (5 bases). Looked up from germline, CDR1 is SNHLY and CDR2 is FYNNEI. This CDR3 region has 13 residues. V shed 6 bases and J shed 0 bases, with 6 bases lying between them. The CDR3 loop reads CASSREAKNIQYF. For the CDR3, the DNA is TGTGCCAGCAGCAGGGAAGCCAAAAACATTCAGTACTTC.